The clone carrying this T cell receptor beta chain came up a few times. Antigen specificity is unknown. Sequencing was performed with immunoSEQ multiplex PCR; in TCRdb, only in-frame clones are kept and a portion is missing. The sample shows tens of thousands of clones, around 70% of them seen only once. This sample stems from a study of vaccination effects on CD4 cells after COVID-19. After expansion with viral peptide pools in the ViraFEST assay, antigen-specific CD4+ T cells were sequenced. Culturing for around ten days preceded CD4+ T cell isolation. A positive SARS-CoV-2 PCR test fell between March and December 2020. This clonotype was obtained from a human donor who had a prior SARS-CoV-2 infection. The sequencing used CD4+ T cells from PBMCs cultured with HCoV-NL63 spike peptides, collected before COVID-19 vaccination.

CDR3 loop: CASSLAWGLSTYEQYF. For the CDR3, the DNA is TGTGCCAGCAGCTTAGCTTGGGGCCTTTCTACCTACGAGCAGTACTTC. V is TRBV7-8 and J is TRBJ2-7, with D possibly matching TRBD1 (5 bases). The CDR3 length is 16 residues. Germline CDR1 is SGHVS and CDR2 is FQNEAQ. Trimming left V 0 bases short and J 2 bases short, with 14 bases between.